The sequence of this T cell receptor beta chain was determined in a study of blood T cell repertoires in COVID-19. Study-wide background: From T cells, B-cell-depleted T cells, or PBMCs came the material, which was cDNA or gDNA.

Per the authors' pipeline: From reference gene primer amplification, estimates of nucleated cell counts were derived. Here immunoSEQ multiplex PCR was the method, and the copy in TCRdb shows in-frame clones only, minus some. V and J calls plus clone size are reproduced from that table; the DNA served to infer D and trimming. This table has almost 250,000 clones, 75% to 90% appearing once. The CDR3 is made up of 15 amino acids. Germline V gene lookup returns CDR1 LGHNA and CDR2 YNFKEQ. The V end lost 0 bases, the J end lost 7 bases, and 13 bases lay between the germline ends. The specimen sequenced was PBMCs or T cells enriched from blood (not recorded which). The rearrangement uses TRBV4-2 and TRBJ1-5; D possibly corresponds to TRBD1 (5 bases). This receptor was identified in a woman in her thirties who had recovered from COVID-19. CDR3 bases: TGTGCCAGCAGCCAAGAGTCGGGGGAGTGGCAGCCCCAGCATTTT. Amino acid sequence: CASSQESGEWQPQHF.